This T cell receptor beta chain derives from a study of regulatory T cells in long-lasting Graves disease. Study context: Antithyroid drug intake by newly diagnosed Graves' patients had lasted under 3 months. Study-wide results and limits: Sharing of public clonotypes was greater in persistent patients (more than 2,500) than in new patients (more than 900).

Documented time point: newly diagnosed GD, antithyroid drugs for less than 3 months. PBMC RNA served as the TCR library source. Patient provenance is recorded as an endocrinology department in Xi'an, China. Arm-PCR of CDR3 regions and iRepertoire HTBI primers were the basis on which TCR beta libraries were built. Each CDR3 protein gets one entry after TCRdb re-called the multiplex PCR reads with MiXCR. The sample consists of 400,000 to 450,000 distinct CDR3 sequences, just under 15% of them appearing once. A few counts support this clonotype. Its antigen is not known. The CDR3 consists of 20 residues. Per the germline V gene, CDR1 is SGHDT and CDR2 is YYEEEE. The ends were cut back, 6 bases at V and 0 bases at J, with 25 bases in the middle. The same data also contributed to another study, on T cells in Graves' hyperthyroidism and ophthalmopathy.

This TCR derives from a woman aged 30 to 39 with Graves disease. The chain couples TRBV5-6 to TRBJ2-6, with D maybe TRBD1 (6 bases). Here the sequenced sample was peripheral blood mononuclear cells (PBMCs), taken at new diagnosis, from a patient treated with antithyroid drugs. DNA of the CDR3: TGTGCCAGCACCTCCCAGTGGGCGACAGGCCTCCTCTCTGGGGCCAACGTCCTGACTTTC. It encodes CASTSQWATGLLSGANVLTF.